The clone carrying this T cell receptor (beta chain) occurred a few times. CDR3 length: 16 amino acids. V lost 0 bases to trimming and J lost 0 bases; unmatched junction nucleotides: 7. The germline gives CDR1 DFQATT, CDR2 SNEGSKA (reference sequence). TCRdb used MiXCR to reprocess the RT-PCR reads, holding one entry per CDR3 protein. This sample carries more than 600,000 distinct CDR3 sequences, around 14% of them seen once, and the ten largest clones take roughly 4%. This TCR came from a female donor in good health, serving as a healthy control. Sequences were obtained from memory CD4+ T cells from blood. This sequence joins TRBV20-1 and TRBJ1-1; 7 nucleotides match TRBD1. The CDR3 DNA reads as TGCAGTGCTAGAGATCAGACAGGGATAATGAACACTGAAGCTTTCTTT. It is translated as CSARDQTGIMNTEAFF.